Included here is one T cell receptor (beta chain) sequence, with context. Its antigen remains unidentified. No much larger clone is present one base from it, and per-base qualities are unavailable. The data were taken from a study of vaccination and CD4 T cells after COVID-19 (dated by TCRdb to the early 2020s). The study in broad terms: Convalescent patients had a positive SARS-CoV-2 result on nasal swab PCR, and of these patients, several had mild disease and one had severe disease. Six males and four females were included in the convalescent cohort, with two Hispanic individuals, seven Caucasians, two Asians and one multiracial person represented. Two doses of either the Pfizer-BioNTech BNT162b2 vaccine (n=8) or the Moderna mRNA-1273 vaccine (n=2) were administered to participants. Post-COVID blood samples were collected from convalescent patients a median of roughly 100 days after diagnosis, with a range of about 30 to 180 days. The time from the second vaccine dose to post-vaccine blood sampling had a median of around 72 days and ranged from about 14 to 250 days. Culture stimuli were overlapping spike peptide pools from SARS-CoV-2 and from the common cold coronaviruses HCoV-NL63, HCoV-OC43 and HCoV-229E. Control cultures received a CEFX viral epitope pool as the positive control, an HIV-1 Nef peptide pool as the negative control, or no peptide. The spike-specific CD4+ TCR repertoire was compared before and after mRNA vaccination in over nine COVID-19 convalescent patients and a few infection-naive healthy vaccine recipients.

The treatment or condition tag for this specimen amounts to: approximately 10-day PBMC culture with coronavirus spike peptide pools or control peptides (ViraFEST assay). To expand antigen-specific T cells with peptide pools and then pick out the expanded clonotypes through TCR sequencing, the study relied on the ViraFEST assay. The positive SARS-CoV-2 PCR tests of the convalescent patients were dated from March to December 2020, before the Alpha, Beta and Delta variants emerged in the United States. PBMCs were cultured at roughly 2 million per well in IMDM supplemented with 5% human AB serum and about 10 IU/ml IL-2, with about 11 ug/ml peptide pools added. Half of the culture medium was replaced with fresh IL-2-containing medium on days 3 and 7. After around 11 days of culture, CD4+ T cells were isolated by negative selection using the EasySep CD4+ T cell isolation kit. PBMCs were separated from whole blood using Ficoll-Paque Plus gradient centrifugation and then either used fresh or cryopreserved at -140C. Culture conditions were generally each tested in triplicate wells.

To prepare the library, PCR was applied. DNA from cultured CD4+ T cells underwent TCR sequencing with the Oncomine TCR Beta short-read assay at the Johns Hopkins FTIC core. Genomic DNA was extracted from the cultured CD4+ T cells with the QIAamp micro DNA kit. Oncomine TCR Beta libraries from cultured CD4+ T cells were pooled with unique dual indexes and sequenced on an Illumina iSeq 100. The paper's processing steps were these. Non-productive sequences were removed, and CDR3s not starting with C, not ending with F or W, or shorter than 7 amino acids were discarded. The MANAFEST web application identified antigen-specific clonotypes by comparing peptide-stimulated wells against reference wells and other culture wells. Positive clones required FDR below 0.05, an odds ratio above 5, and productive frequency above 0.1% in at least two of three replicate wells. A clonotype was classed as cross-reactive if the clonotype showed significant expansion both in SARS-CoV-2 spike wells and in at least one common cold coronavirus spike condition. Similarity between CDR3 sequences was evaluated in R version 3.6.1 using Levenshtein distances (stringdist) and unrooted phylogenetic trees (ape). TCRdb's own reprocessing of the public reads used fastp at Q25 and MiXCR and kept productive beta chains. When rows share a CDR3 protein, they turn into one entry using the most common DNA and genes. The V and J calls and clone size come from TCRdb's table, not from the authors' own analysis. In this sample the table shows 9,300 or so distinct CDR3 sequences, about 54% of which occur a single time. Less than 8.5% of the sample is in the top ten clones.

From a lookup of the germline V gene, CDR1 and CDR2 are SGHRS and YFSETQ. The CDR3 contains 15 residues, cysteine and phenylalanine counted. Only CDR3 DNA remains: 45 bases, in frame from the first base. The trim is 0 bases for V and 2 bases for J, with a gap of 10 bases between the germline ends. What the authors observed across the whole study: An increase in the median number of SARS-CoV-2-reactive clonotypes from 21 after infection to a few dozen after vaccination was observed, but the change was not found to be significant. Among the post-vaccine SARS-CoV-2-reactive clones in convalescent patients, a median 86.3% showed up only after vaccination, which suggests vaccine-specific priming. Of the vaccine-specific clones in convalescent patients, 304 of 307, or nearly all, reacted only to SARS-CoV-2 spike and did not cross-react with common cold coronaviruses. The study included relatively few convalescent patients and did not analyze early timepoints after natural infection.

Rearrangement joined TRBV5-1 to TRBJ2-3, with the D gene too uncertain to name. This clonotype was sampled from a human donor who had recovered from COVID-19. Sequenced: CD4+ T cells from blood, cultured in vitro. The CDR3 reads as follows: CASSLDRADTDTQYF. DNA sequence: TGCGCCAGCAGCTTGGATAGGGCGGACACAGATACGCAGTATTTT.